This record concerns one T cell receptor beta chain sequence. The antigen remains undetermined. The source of the sample is a study of cytomegalovirus exposure and HLA in healthy donors. The PCR made use of 60 Vbeta and 13 Jbeta primers. Assay used: immunoSEQ multiplex PCR; TCRdb lists only in-frame clones, some missing. The table records 55,000 to 80,000 clones, 65% to 70% of them present only once. Trimming pared 1 base from V and 5 bases from J, leaving 12 bases between. CDR1 is SGHDT and CDR2 is YYEEEE in the germline V gene. The CDR3 extends over 14 amino acids. Study observations and caveats: Of the V segments, some could not be distinguished, including TRBV6-2 and TRBV6-3, and were excluded. The classifier was said to identify cytomegalovirus status with high specificity and sensitivity.

The clonotype was recovered from a woman in her 30s in good health and CMV-seronegative. The chain is built from TRBV5-6 and TRBJ1-2; D is undetermined. The sequenced sample was PBMCs. The CDR3 DNA sequence: TGTGCCAGCAGCTTGCTCGCGGAAGAGTATGGCTACACCTTC. Its translation: CASSLLAEEYGYTF.